This entry is about one TCR beta chain. Its specificity is not known. CDR3 length: 15 residues. CDR1 SGHAT and CDR2 FQDESV come from the germline V gene (reference sequence). Deletions cut 4 bases from V and 0 bases from J, with 10 bases between. The data were taken from a study of T cell responses to AZD1222 COVID-19 vaccine. Whole-study findings and limits: Receipt of two AZD1222 doses was followed by a rise in Spike-specific TCR breadth and depth.

Some clones are missing from TCRdb's copy, which holds only in-frame ones; the method was immunoSEQ multiplex PCR. This table holds some 150,000 clones, roughly 90% found once. This specimen was peripheral blood, taken on day 0 of MenACWY control vaccination. The sequence came from an adult in good health. The chain carries TRBV11-1 and TRBJ1-3; maybe TRBD1 (5 bases). CDR3 coding DNA: TGTGCCAGCAGCTCGGGACGCTACTCTGGAAACACCATATATTTT. As protein: CASSSGRYSGNTIYF.